This entry lists 16 T cell receptor beta chains sequenced from one sample in a study of shared clonotypes between healthy human individuals. Profiled with immunoSEQ multiplex PCR; TCRdb holds only in-frame clones, not every one. Of some 2.4 million clones listed, approximately 93% are singletons. Sequencing was done on a sample of naive CD4+ T cells from PBMCs. Noted subset: CD45RA+ positively selected. The receptors were gathered from a young man in good health. Some clones in this sample may be carry-over from other donors' samples.

The chain carries TRBV6-6 and TRBJ1-2; D possibly corresponds to TRBD1 (5 bases). The CDR3 consists of 15 residues. Germline V gives CDR1 MNHNY, CDR2 SVGAGI (reference sequence). Trimming stripped 6 bases from V and 8 bases from J, with 22 bases between. CDR3 sequence reads: CASSQGGEVWGGYTF. CDR3 in DNA: TGTGCCAGCAGCCAAGGTGGGGAAGTTTGGGGCGGCTACACCTTC.

V is TRBV27 and J is TRBJ1-2; a possible D gene is TRBD1 (5 bases). Germline CDR1 and CDR2: MNHEY and SMNVEV (reference sequence). The CDR3 loop spans 15 amino acids. V lost 5 bases to trimming and J lost 8 bases, with 21 bases between them. In DNA, the CDR3 is TGTGCCAGCAGTAGTCGGGACCGCCCCCTCCTAGGCTACACCTTC. The encoded protein is CASSSRDRPLLGYTF.

The chain is built from TRBV7-3 and TRBJ2-3; maybe TRBD2 (7 bases). This CDR3 spans 14 amino acids. Deletions cut 5 bases from V and 3 bases from J, with 12 bases between. Germline V gives CDR1 SGHTA, CDR2 FQGTGA. The CDR3 loop is CASSRGGGTDTQYF. The CDR3 nucleotides are TGTGCCAGCAGCCGGGGAGGGGGAACAGATACGCAGTATTTT.

V gene TRBV6-5 combines with J gene TRBJ2-1, with D uncertain. This CDR3 has 13 amino acids. CDR1 is MNHEY and CDR2 is SVGAGI in the germline V gene. With 5 bases removed from V and 10 bases from J, the gap between germline ends came to 15 bases. In nucleotides, the CDR3 is TGTGCCAGCAGTATGGGTCACGCTGGAGAGCAGTTCTTC. This encodes CASSMGHAGEQFF.

The chain is built from TRBV7-3 and TRBJ2-1, with D maybe TRBD2 (6 bases). Trimming pared 5 bases from V and 2 bases from J, leaving 16 bases between. Per germline, CDR1 SGHTA and CDR2 FQGTGA. This CDR3 comprises 16 residues. The CDR3 DNA is TGTGCCAGCAGCCGAACGGGGGAGACCGCCTACAATGAGCAGTTCTTC. This translates into CASSRTGETAYNEQFF.

The chain has TRBV7-9 and TRBJ2-5; TRBD1 matches at 7 bases. The J call could be wrong; TRBJ2-7 is a better fit for the DNA end. This CDR3 is built from 16 residues. From germline, CDR1 is SEHNR and CDR2 FQNEAQ (reference sequence). In DNA, the CDR3 is TGTGCCAGCAGCCCCGCAGGGGGAGCGATCTCCTACGAGCAGTACTTC. Amino acid sequence: CASSPAGGAISYEQYF.

The chain combines TRBV28 with TRBJ2-2, with a weak D call TRBD1 (6 bases). Germline V gene lookup returns CDR1 MDHEN and CDR2 SYDVKM. The CDR3 runs 13 residues. V shed 11 bases and J shed 2 bases, with 12 bases lying between them. CDR3 amino acids: CASGQINTGELFF. The CDR3 DNA sequence: TGTGCCTCAGGACAGATTAACACCGGGGAGCTGTTTTTT.

The rearrangement joins TRBV28 to TRBJ1-2; 8 bases map to TRBD1. Germline CDR1 reads MDHEN; CDR2 reads SYDVKM. V was pared by 6 bases and J by 11 bases, with 14 bases of the junction left unmatched. This CDR3 has 14 amino acids. The CDR3 here is CASRWDRSSMGYTF. DNA for the CDR3: TGTGCCAGCAGATGGGACAGGTCCTCTATGGGATACACCTTC.

V and J are TRBV6-6 and TRBJ1-4; a possible D gene is TRBD1 (5 bases). This CDR3 is 13 amino acids long. V was pared by 5 bases and J by 13 bases, with 17 bases between. CDR1 is MNHNY and CDR2 is SVGAGI in the germline V gene (reference sequence). CDR3 sequence (DNA): TGTGCCAGCAGTCGTACCCATGGGGCCATACTGTTTTTT. Translation: CASSRTHGAILFF.

J is TRBJ1-1 and V is TRBV5-1; a possible D gene is TRBD1 (5 bases). Between the trimmed V and J ends, which lost 3 bases and 0 bases, there was a span of 15 bases. Germline-derived CDR1 and CDR2 are SGHRS and YFSETQ. CDR3 size: 16 residues. CDR3 residues: CASSSPLGALNTEAFF. In nucleotides, the CDR3 is TGCGCCAGCAGCTCACCCCTAGGGGCACTGAACACTGAAGCTTTCTTT.

This chain links TRBV11-3 with TRBJ2-2; either TRBD1 or TRBD2 may supply D (7 bases each). This CDR3 contains 16 residues. The germline gives CDR1 SGHNT, CDR2 YENEEA. Trimming took 2 bases from V and 5 from J, leaving 15 bases between them. CDR3 bases: TGTGCCAGCAGCTTACCCAGGCAGGGGGGGACCGGGGAGCTGTTTTTT. This sequence encodes CASSLPRQGGTGELFF.

About this clone: Other DNA sequences in the sample encode the same CDR3. The chain employs TRBV7-3 and TRBJ1-1; 7 bases match TRBD1. Germline V gene lookup returns CDR1 SGHTA and CDR2 FQGTGA. The CDR3 consists of 15 residues. V lost 0 bases, J lost 2 bases, and 3 bases stayed unmatched. This CDR3 is CASSLTGTVNTEAFF. CDR3 coding DNA: TGTGCCAGCAGCTTAACCGGGACAGTTAACACTGAAGCTTTCTTT.

DNA of the CDR3: TGCGCCAGCAGCCAACGAGGAGAGGTGGCCAATGAGCAGTTCTTC. Residues: CASSQRGEVANEQFF. The chain carries TRBV4-1 and TRBJ2-1; D not resolved. CDR1 is MGHRA, CDR2 YSYEKL, per germline. This CDR3 is built from 15 residues. V dropped 2 bases and J dropped 6 bases, with 14 bases sitting between them.

This sequence joins TRBV5-1 and TRBJ1-1; D is possibly TRBD1 (6 bases). The CDR3 runs 15 residues. The germline V gene has CDR1 SGHRS and CDR2 YFSETQ. The germline V and J ends were trimmed by 4 bases and 6 bases, with 19 bases remaining between them. The CDR3 region has the DNA TGCGCCAGCAGCGGAAGGACAGAGGAGAGGGCTGAAGCTTTCTTT. This gives the protein CASSGRTEERAEAFF. Based on the CDR3 plus reference TRBV5-1 and TRBJ1-1, the full variable domain is KAGVTQTPRYLIKTRGQQVTLSCSPISGHRSVSWYQQTPGQGLQFLFEYFSETQRNKGNFPGRFSGRQFSNSRSEMNVSTLELGDSALYLCASSGRTEERAEAFFGQGTRLTVV.

The CDR3 nucleotides read TGCAGCGTTGGGCCAGGGGGTGTGGAGACCCAGTACTTC. Its protein product is CSVGPGGVETQYF. The chain couples TRBV29-1 to TRBJ2-5; 7 bases fit TRBD1. V shed 4 bases and J 5 bases; nucleotides not matched to a gene: 7. The CDR3 covers 13 residues. Germline V gene lookup returns CDR1 SQVTM and CDR2 ANQGSEA.

The chain joins TRBV7-9 to TRBJ2-3; TRBD2 aligns across 10 bases. J gave up 5 bases and V 1 base, and 3 bases lay outside the gene matches. Germline-derived CDR1 and CDR2 are SEHNR and FQNEAQ (reference sequence). CDR3 length: 15 residues. Here the CDR3 DNA reads TGTGCCAGCAGCTTAGTGTCTAGCGGGAGAGATACGCAGTATTTT. This translates into CASSLVSSGRDTQYF.